The 11 T cell receptor beta chains in this list originate from one sample, sequenced in a study of vaccination and CD4 T cells after COVID-19. The Oncomine TCR Beta short-read assay was applied to DNA of cultured CD4+ T cells. Using its own MiXCR run on the PCR reads, TCRdb lists one record per CDR3 protein. The table lists about 19,000 distinct CDR3 sequences, over 40% of them singletons. Treatment described: roughly 10-day PBMC culture with coronavirus spike peptide pools or control peptides (ViraFEST assay). These receptors have no known antigen. This sample comprised CD4+ T cells from blood, cultured in vitro, obtained after SARS-CoV-2 vaccination. All receptors derive from a human donor who had recovered from COVID-19.

This clonotype was counted only a few times. CDR3 sequence: CASSSGLAGATGELFF. The CDR3 DNA sequence: TGTGCCAGCAGCTCGGGACTAGCGGGAGCCACCGGGGAGCTGTTTTTT. The rearrangement links TRBV7-3 to TRBJ2-2; the match to TRBD2 covers 14 bases. The J segment lost 4 bases and the V segment lost 4 bases, leaving 2 bases of the junction unmatched. The CDR3 is 16 residues long. Looked up from germline, CDR1 is SGHTA and CDR2 is FQGTGA. The whole variable domain, remainder taken from reference TRBV7-3 and TRBJ2-2, is GAGVSQTPSNKVTEKGKYVELRCDPISGHTALYWYRQSLGQGPEFLIYFQGTGAADDSGLPNDRFFAVRPEGSVSTLKIQRTERGDSAVYLCASSSGLAGATGELFFGEGSRLTVL.

The rearrangement links TRBV27 to TRBJ2-7, with D possibly called TRBD1 or TRBD2 (5 bases each). Germline loops: CDR1 MNHEY, CDR2 SMNVEV (reference sequence). V was trimmed by 8 bases and J by 3 bases, leaving 20 bases between them. The CDR3 has 15 amino acids. CDR3 DNA: TGTGCCAGCGGCCGCGGGCAGGGTGGAAGCTACGAGCAGTACTTC. It encodes CASGRGQGGSYEQYF.

V and J are TRBV11-1 and TRBJ2-3, with TRBD2 matching 8 bases. V gave up 5 bases and J gave up 3 bases; unmatched junction bases: 10. CDR3 length: 16 amino acids. CDR1 and CDR2 from the germline V gene are SGHAT and FQDESV (reference sequence). CDR3 nucleotides: TGTGCCAGCAGCATGGGACCCAGCGGGAGAACAGATACGCAGTATTTT. This gives the protein CASSMGPSGRTDTQYF.

V gene TRBV2 combines with J gene TRBJ1-5; unclear D gene. The CDR3 runs to 14 residues. Germline loops: CDR1 SNHLY, CDR2 FYNNEI. Between the trimmed V and J ends, which lost 3 bases and 3 bases, there was a span of 9 bases. In DNA form, the CDR3 reads TGTGCCAGCAGTGATGGCGGCGACAATCAGCCCCAGCATTTT. Its protein is CASSDGGDNQPQHF.

This clonotype was seen a few times. This chain uses TRBV6-1 with TRBJ1-5; 7 bases fit TRBD1. The V gene's germline CDR1 is MNHNS and CDR2 SASEGT. J was trimmed by 7 bases and V by 1 base; bases with no gene match: 1. This CDR3 region has 13 residues. The CDR3 DNA reads TGTGCCAGCAGTGAAGAAGGGGGCCAGCCCCAGCATTTT. It specifies CASSEEGGQPQHF.

The chain recombines TRBV20-1 with TRBJ1-2; D not certain. Trimming pared 5 bases from V and 2 bases from J, leaving 15 bases between. CDR1 is DFQATT, CDR2 SNEGSKA, per germline (reference sequence). This CDR3 contains 14 residues. The CDR3 loop reads CSARLTQDNYGYTF. CDR3 bases: TGCAGTGCTCGCCTGACCCAGGACAACTATGGCTACACCTTC.

The chain has TRBV20-1 and TRBJ1-6, with D perhaps TRBD1 (5 bases). The CDR3 covers 12 residues. Trimming removed 6 bases from V and 11 bases from J, with 14 bases in between. Per the germline V gene, CDR1 is DFQATT and CDR2 is SNEGSKA (reference sequence). CDR3 bases: TGCAGTGCCGGGCACTGGGGGACACCCCTCCACTTT. Its translation: CSAGHWGTPLHF.

The chain combines TRBV20-1 with TRBJ1-5; 10 bases fit TRBD1. The CDR3 contains 17 residues. V lost 4 bases and J lost 0; bases outside the gene matches: 9. Germline V gives CDR1 DFQATT, CDR2 SNEGSKA (reference sequence). The CDR3: CSAIDRGQGYSNQPQHF. In DNA, the CDR3 is TGCAGTGCTATCGACAGGGGGCAGGGATATAGCAATCAGCCCCAGCATTTT.

This clonotype was seen a few times. V and J are TRBV27 and TRBJ2-7; D gene uncertain. CDR3 length: 14 residues. With 5 bases removed from V and 4 bases from J, the gap between germline ends came to 15 bases. Germline loops: CDR1 MNHEY, CDR2 SMNVEV (reference sequence). The CDR3: CASSRLVAGYEQYF. In nucleotides, the CDR3 is TGTGCCAGCAGTCGGCTAGTTGCAGGATACGAGCAGTACTTC.

The rearrangement links TRBV6-1 to TRBJ2-2; TRBD1 agrees at 8 bases. Germline trimming cut 6 bases from V and 5 bases from J; bases unmatched to any gene: 8. The CDR3 runs to 15 residues. Germline-derived CDR1 and CDR2 are MNHNS and SASEGT. The CDR3 region has the DNA TGTGCCAGCAGCCCCCGGACAGGGAGGACCGGGGAGCTGTTTTTT. It specifies CASSPRTGRTGELFF.

CDR3 coding DNA: TGTGCCAGCGGCTGGGGCCAGCAAGAGACCCAGTACTTC. Residues: CASGWGQQETQYF. The chain has TRBV2 and TRBJ2-5; TRBD1 might be the D (5 bases). This CDR3 comprises 13 residues. The germline V gene has CDR1 SNHLY and CDR2 FYNNEI. Between the trimmed V and J ends, which lost 8 bases and 2 bases, there was a span of 12 bases.